The 8 T cell receptor beta chains below come from one sample, sequenced in a study of human T cells and chemical hapten exposure. Using its own MiXCR run on the RACE reads, TCRdb lists one record per CDR3 protein. The sample gives about 190,000 distinct CDR3 sequences, about 25% of which show up once; roughly 2.5% is in the top ten. The sample's time point: patch test 3, about 24 weeks after DPC sensitization. Documented treatment: therapeutic diphenylcyclopropenone sensitization with weekly scalp DPC. Sequenced here: whole blood, sampled in connection with sensitization to the hapten diphenylcyclopropenone (DPC). The receptors derive from a woman between 40 and 55 years old with alopecia areata. Some clones in this sample may be carry-over from other donors' samples.

The chain couples TRBV3-1 to TRBJ2-7; D is undetermined. CDR3 length equals 14 residues. V was cut by 3 bases and J by 0 bases, with 9 bases left in between. The germline V gene has CDR1 LGHDT and CDR2 YNNKEL (reference sequence). The DNA for the CDR3 is TGTGCCAGCAGCCAGGGGATTTTCTCCTACGAGCAGTACTTC. As protein: CASSQGIFSYEQYF.

V usage is TRBV27 and J usage is TRBJ2-7; a weak D match, TRBD2 (6 bases). V dropped 2 bases and J dropped 2 bases, with 10 bases sitting between them. Germline V gene sequence: CDR1 MNHEY, CDR2 SMNVEV (reference sequence). This CDR3 region has 14 residues. The CDR3 bases are TGTGCCAGCAGTTTAGGAGGGGAGCCCTACGAGCAGTACTTC. It codes for CASSLGGEPYEQYF.

As for this clonotype: At one end, the junction sequence differs from germline, possibly due to a read error. The chain carries TRBV10-3 and TRBJ2-1; D may match TRBD1 or TRBD2 (6 bases each). Germline CDR1 and CDR2: ENHRY and SYGVKD. The CDR3 has 11 residues. The DNA of the CDR3 is TGTGCCATCATGTCCGGGGGCTTTGTGCTCTTC. Protein: CAIMSGGFVLF.

In this sample, this clonotype turned up many times. The chain is built from TRBV9 and TRBJ2-7; 7 bases are shared with TRBD2. Germline V lookup: CDR1 SGDLS, CDR2 YYNGEE. The V segment lost 0 bases and the J segment 2 bases; nucleotides outside the gene matches: 8. The CDR3 loop spans 16 amino acids. The CDR3 DNA sequence: TGTGCCAGCAGCGTAGAGTTTCTAGCGGAAGCCTACGAGCAGTACTTC. Encoded protein: CASSVEFLAEAYEQYF. Complete variable domain (other parts from reference TRBV9 and TRBJ2-7): DSGVTQTPKHLITATGQRVTLRCSPRSGDLSVYWYQQSLDQGLQFLIQYYNGEERAKGNILERFSAQQFPDLHSELNLSSLELGDSALYFCASSVEFLAEAYEQYFGPGTRLTVT.

This clonotype showed up just a few times. J is TRBJ2-7 and V is TRBV6-2 or TRBV6-3, with D possibly being TRBD1 or TRBD2 (5 bases each). The germline V and J ends were trimmed by 0 bases and 5 bases, with 8 bases remaining between them. The CDR3 covers 13 residues. Germline CDR1 reads MNHEY; CDR2 reads SVGEGT. For the CDR3, the DNA is TGTGCCAGCAGTTACTCGAGGGGCAACGAGCAGTACTTC. Its protein product is CASSYSRGNEQYF.

This clonotype turned up a few times. The chain carries TRBV5-1 and TRBJ2-5; D unresolved. Trimming left V 0 bases short and J 2 bases short, with 11 bases between. This CDR3 is 15 amino acids long. Germline assignment: CDR1 SGHRS and CDR2 YFSETQ. The CDR3 DNA follows: TGCGCCAGCAGCTTGGTTCCTGGGGAACAAGAGACCCAGTACTTC. This translates into CASSLVPGEQETQYF.

This clonotype came up once. The chain has TRBV28 and TRBJ1-6; 10 positions match TRBD1. Germline V gene data show CDR1 as MDHEN and CDR2 as SYDVKM. J gave up 9 bases and V 5 bases, and 10 bases lay outside the gene matches. The CDR3 extends over 16 amino acids. This chain's CDR3 is CASSLAHGTGASPLHF. CDR3 in DNA: TGTGCCAGCAGTCTTGCCCACGGGACAGGGGCTTCACCCCTCCACTTT.

V and J are TRBV24-1 and TRBJ2-1; D unclear. The germline V and J ends were trimmed by 5 bases and 4 bases, with 2 bases remaining between them. The germline V gene has CDR1 KGHDR and CDR2 SFDVKD. The length of the CDR3 is 11 residues. The CDR3 region has the DNA TGTGCCACCAGTGCGTACAATGAGCAGTTCTTC. This codes for CATSAYNEQFF.